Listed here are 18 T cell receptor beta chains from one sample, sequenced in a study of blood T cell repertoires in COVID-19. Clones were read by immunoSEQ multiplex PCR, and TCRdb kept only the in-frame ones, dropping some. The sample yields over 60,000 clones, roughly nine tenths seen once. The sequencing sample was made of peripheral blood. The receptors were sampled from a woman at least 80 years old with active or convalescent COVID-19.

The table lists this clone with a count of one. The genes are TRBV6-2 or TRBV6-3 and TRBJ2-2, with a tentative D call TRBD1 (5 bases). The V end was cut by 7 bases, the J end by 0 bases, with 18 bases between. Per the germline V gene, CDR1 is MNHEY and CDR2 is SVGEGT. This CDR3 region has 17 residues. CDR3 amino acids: CASTPRTWGTNTGELFF. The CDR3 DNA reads TGTGCCAGCACCCCACGGACATGGGGAACGAACACCGGGGAGCTGTTTTTT.

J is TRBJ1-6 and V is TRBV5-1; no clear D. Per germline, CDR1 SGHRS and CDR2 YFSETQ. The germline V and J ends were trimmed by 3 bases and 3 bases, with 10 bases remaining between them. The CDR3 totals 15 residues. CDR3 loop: CASSSAGVYNSPLHF. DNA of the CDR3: TGCGCCAGCAGCTCGGCCGGGGTCTATAATTCACCCCTCCACTTT.

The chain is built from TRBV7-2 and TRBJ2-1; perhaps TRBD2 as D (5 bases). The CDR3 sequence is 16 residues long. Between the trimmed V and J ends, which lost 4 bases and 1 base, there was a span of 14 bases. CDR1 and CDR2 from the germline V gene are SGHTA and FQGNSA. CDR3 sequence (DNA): TGTGCCAGCAGCTCAAGAACCCCGGGATCCTACAATGAGCAGTTCTTC. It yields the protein CASSSRTPGSYNEQFF.

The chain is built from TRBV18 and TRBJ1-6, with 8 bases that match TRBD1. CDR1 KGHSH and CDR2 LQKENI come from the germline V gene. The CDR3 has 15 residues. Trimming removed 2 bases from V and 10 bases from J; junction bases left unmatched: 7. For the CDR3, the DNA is TGTGCCAGCTCACCAGAAACAGGGGGTCGGTCACCCCTCCACTTT. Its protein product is CASSPETGGRSPLHF.

CDR3 region: CASSPTGTGVISSGNTIYF. CDR3 nucleotide sequence: TGTGCCAGCAGCCCCACCGGGACAGGGGTCATCAGCTCTGGAAACACCATATATTTT. The V call is TRBV7-6, the J call TRBJ1-3; 10 bases agree with TRBD1. The CDR3 loop spans 19 amino acids. The germline CDR1 and CDR2 sequences are SGHVS and FNYEAQ. Trimming took 5 bases from V and 0 from J; bases not matched to a gene: 13.

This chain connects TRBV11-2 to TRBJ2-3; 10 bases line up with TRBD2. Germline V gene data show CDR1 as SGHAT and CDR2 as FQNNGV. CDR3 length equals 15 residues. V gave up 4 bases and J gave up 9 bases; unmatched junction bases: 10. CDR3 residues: CASSYAGQRGGTQYF. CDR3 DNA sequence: TGTGCCAGCAGCTACGCCGGCCAGCGGGGGGGAACGCAGTATTTT. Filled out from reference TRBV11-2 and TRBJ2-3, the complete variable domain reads EAGVAQSPRYKIIEKRQSVAFWCNPISGHATLYWYQQILGQGPKLLIQFQNNGVVDDSQLPKDRFSAERLKGVDSTLKIQPAKLEDSAVYLCASSYAGQRGGTQYFGPGTRLTVL.

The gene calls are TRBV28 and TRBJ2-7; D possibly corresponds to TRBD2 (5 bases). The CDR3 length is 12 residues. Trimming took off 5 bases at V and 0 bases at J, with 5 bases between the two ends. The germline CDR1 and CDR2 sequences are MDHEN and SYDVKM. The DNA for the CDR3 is TGTGCCAGCAGTGAGGGCTCCTACGAGCAGTACTTC. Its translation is CASSEGSYEQYF.

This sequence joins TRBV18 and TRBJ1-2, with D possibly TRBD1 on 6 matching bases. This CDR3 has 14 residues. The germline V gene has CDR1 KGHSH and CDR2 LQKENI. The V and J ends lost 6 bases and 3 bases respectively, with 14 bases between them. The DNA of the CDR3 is TGTGCCAGCTCTTACCAGCCAGGGGACTATGGCTACACCTTC. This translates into CASSYQPGDYGYTF.

The CDR3 is CASSEGLLNTEAFF. In nucleotides, the CDR3 is TGTGCCAGCAGCGAAGGACTTCTGAACACTGAAGCTTTCTTT. The chain carries TRBV9 and TRBJ1-1; D not resolved. The germline gives CDR1 SGDLS, CDR2 YYNGEE. Trimming took off 3 bases at V and 0 bases at J, with 9 bases between the two ends. This CDR3 spans 14 amino acids.

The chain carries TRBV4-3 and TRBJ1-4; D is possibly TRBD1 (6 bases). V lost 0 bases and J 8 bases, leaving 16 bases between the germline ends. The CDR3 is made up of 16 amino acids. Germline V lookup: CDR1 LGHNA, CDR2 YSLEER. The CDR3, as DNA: TGCGCCAGCAGCCAAGAAGGAGGGGGGGCGCGGGAAAAACTGTTTTTT. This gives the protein CASSQEGGGAREKLFF.

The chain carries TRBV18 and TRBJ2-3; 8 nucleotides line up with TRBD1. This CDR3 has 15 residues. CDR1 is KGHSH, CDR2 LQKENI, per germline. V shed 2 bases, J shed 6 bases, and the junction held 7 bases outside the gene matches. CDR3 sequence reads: CASSPAGGASDTQYF. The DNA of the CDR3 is TGTGCCAGCTCACCAGCAGGGGGCGCATCTGATACGCAGTATTTT.

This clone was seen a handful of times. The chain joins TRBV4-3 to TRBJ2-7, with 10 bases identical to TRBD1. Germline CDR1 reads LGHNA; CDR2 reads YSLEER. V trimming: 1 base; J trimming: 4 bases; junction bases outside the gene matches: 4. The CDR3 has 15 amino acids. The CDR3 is CASSQADRGAYEQYF. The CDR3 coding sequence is TGCGCCAGCAGCCAAGCGGACAGGGGGGCTTACGAGCAGTACTTC.

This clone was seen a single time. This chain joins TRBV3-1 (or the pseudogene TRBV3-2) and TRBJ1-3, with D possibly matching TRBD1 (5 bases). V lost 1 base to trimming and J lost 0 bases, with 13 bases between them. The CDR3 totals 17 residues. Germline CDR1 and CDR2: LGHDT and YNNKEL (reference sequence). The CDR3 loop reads CASSQGIWGLSGNTIYF. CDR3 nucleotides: TGTGCCAGCAGCCAAGGAATCTGGGGCCTCTCTGGAAACACCATATATTTT.

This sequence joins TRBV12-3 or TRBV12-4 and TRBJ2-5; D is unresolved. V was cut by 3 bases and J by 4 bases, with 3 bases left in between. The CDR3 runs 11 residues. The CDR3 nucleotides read TGTGCCAGCAGTTTCCTAGAGACCCAGTACTTC. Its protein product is CASSFLETQYF.

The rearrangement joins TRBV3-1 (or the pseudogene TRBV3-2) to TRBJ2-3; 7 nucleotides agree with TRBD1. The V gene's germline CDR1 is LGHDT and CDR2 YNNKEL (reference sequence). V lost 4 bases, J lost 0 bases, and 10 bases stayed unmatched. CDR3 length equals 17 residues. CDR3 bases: TGTGCCAGCAGCCCTTTGGGACAGATTTCTAGCACAGATACGCAGTATTTT. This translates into CASSPLGQISSTDTQYF.

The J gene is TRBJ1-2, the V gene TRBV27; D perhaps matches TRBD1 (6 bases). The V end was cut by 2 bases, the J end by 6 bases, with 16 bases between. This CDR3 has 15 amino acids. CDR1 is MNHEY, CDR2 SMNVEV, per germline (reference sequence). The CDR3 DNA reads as TGTGCCAGCAGTTTAACTTTTATGAGGGACAATGGCTACACCTTC. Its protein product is CASSLTFMRDNGYTF.

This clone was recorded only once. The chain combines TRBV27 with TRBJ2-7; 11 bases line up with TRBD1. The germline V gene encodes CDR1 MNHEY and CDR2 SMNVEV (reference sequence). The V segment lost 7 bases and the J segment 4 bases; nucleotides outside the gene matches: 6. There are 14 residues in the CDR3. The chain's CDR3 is CASTIGQGAYEQYF. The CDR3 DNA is TGTGCCAGCACCATCGGACAGGGGGCTTACGAGCAGTACTTC.

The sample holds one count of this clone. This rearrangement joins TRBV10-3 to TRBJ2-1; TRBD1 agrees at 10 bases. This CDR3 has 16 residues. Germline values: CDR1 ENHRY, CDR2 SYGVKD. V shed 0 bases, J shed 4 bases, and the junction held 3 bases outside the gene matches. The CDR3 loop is CAISESGTGDYNEQFF. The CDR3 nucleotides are TGTGCCATCAGTGAGTCCGGGACAGGGGATTACAATGAGCAGTTCTTC.